This T cell receptor (beta chain) was sequenced for a study of blood T cell repertoires in COVID-19. On the study more broadly: Acute-phase and convalescent COVID-19 samples originated in the United States, Italy and Spain.

The CDR3 has 17 amino acids. Trimming at V came to 6 bases and at J to 2 bases, leaving 8 bases not matched to a gene. CDR1 and CDR2 (germline): MNHEY, SVGEGT. Sequencing was performed with immunoSEQ multiplex PCR; in TCRdb, only in-frame clones are kept and a portion is missing. The table includes about 170,000 clones, roughly 80% detected once. This chain links TRBV6-2 or TRBV6-3 with TRBJ2-1; 12 bases line up with TRBD2. The sequenced sample was peripheral blood. The clonotype comes from a woman of 80 years or more with acute or convalescent COVID-19. The CDR3 is CASSNSRTSGTYNEQFF. CDR3 in DNA: TGTGCCAGCAGCAATTCCCGGACTAGCGGGACCTACAATGAGCAGTTCTTC.